The 15 T cell receptor beta chains listed next were all sequenced from one sample in a study of cytomegalovirus exposure and HLA in healthy donors. With 60 Vbeta and 13 Jbeta primers, the PCR was carried out. The method was immunoSEQ multiplex PCR; TCRdb's version includes in-frame clones alone and lacks a portion of them. The table shows roughly 150,000 clones, with about 72% occurring only once. The specimen was PBMCs. These receptors all come from a middle-aged man in good health and CMV-seropositive.

This chain's CDR3 is CASSLVRTSGPGDTQYF. The CDR3 bases are TGTGCCAGCAGCTTGGTCAGGACTAGCGGTCCCGGGGATACGCAGTATTTT. The chain has TRBV5-6 and TRBJ2-3, with 10 nucleotides matching TRBD2. With V trimmed by 0 bases and J by 6 bases, 10 bases remained unmatched. Germline CDR1 is SGHDT and CDR2 is YYEEEE. This CDR3 has 17 amino acids.

This clone has just a few counts. The rearrangement links TRBV19 to TRBJ2-1, with a possible D match to TRBD1 (5 bases). The CDR3 is made up of 16 amino acids. Germline V gene data show CDR1 as LNHDA and CDR2 as SQIVND (reference sequence). The V gene lost 5 bases and the J gene lost 2 bases, with 16 bases spanning the gap. The CDR3 nucleotides are TGTGCCAGTAGTGATGGTGGCAGGGTCCCCTACAATGAGCAGTTCTTC. It is translated as CASSDGGRVPYNEQFF.

The chain couples TRBV5-1 to TRBJ2-5, with 7 bases that match TRBD1. TRBJ2-7 matches the DNA end more closely, so the J call is doubtful. CDR1 and CDR2 (germline): SGHRS, YFSETQ. The CDR3 loop spans 15 amino acids. The CDR3 DNA follows: TGCGCCAGCAGCTTGCGGACAGGAGGAGACTACGAGCAGTACTTC. It specifies CASSLRTGGDYEQYF.

The rearrangement links TRBV10-3 to TRBJ2-1, with 7 bases identical to TRBD1. The CDR3 has 16 amino acids. Looked up from germline, CDR1 is ENHRY and CDR2 is SYGVKD. V dropped 3 bases and J dropped 8; count of bases not matched to a gene: 13. CDR3 DNA: TGTGCCATCAGTGAAAGTGCTATCCAGGGGGTGGATGAGCAGTTCTTC. This translates into CAISESAIQGVDEQFF.

This clone was seen only once. Other DNA sequences in this specimen translate into the identical CDR3. J is TRBJ2-7 and V is TRBV6-5, with TRBD2 matching over 9 bases. V was pared by 6 bases and J by 4 bases, with 7 bases of the junction left unmatched. The germline V gene encodes CDR1 MNHEY and CDR2 SVGAGI. CDR3 size: 14 residues. CDR3 loop: CASSPGGGVYEQYF. The CDR3 DNA is TGTGCCAGCAGCCCCGGCGGGGGGGTATACGAGCAGTACTTC.

There are a few counts of this clone. CDR3 in amino acids: CASSPLGEGSAGELFF. The DNA for the CDR3 is TGCGCCAGCAGCCCCCTAGGGGAGGGGTCGGCCGGGGAGCTGTTTTTT. The rearrangement uses TRBV4-1 and TRBJ2-2; 7 bases line up with TRBD2. V shed 4 bases, J shed 6 bases, and the junction held 11 bases outside the gene matches. Germline V gene sequence: CDR1 MGHRA, CDR2 YSYEKL. The CDR3 spans 16 residues.

This chain links TRBV6-5 with TRBJ2-7; the match to TRBD2 covers 8 bases. Germline V gene data show CDR1 as MNHEY and CDR2 as SVGAGI. V lost 6 bases and J lost 6; bases outside the gene matches: 10. The CDR3 sequence is 14 residues long. The CDR3 sequence: CASSIRAGGREQYF. CDR3 in DNA: TGTGCCAGCAGCATTCGGGCGGGGGGTCGCGAGCAGTACTTC.

The J gene is TRBJ2-7, the V gene TRBV9; 8 positions agree with TRBD1. The CDR3 is 15 amino acids. The V gene end was trimmed by 0 bases and the J gene end by 4 bases; junction bases not matched to a gene: 6. Per germline, CDR1 SGDLS and CDR2 YYNGEE. The CDR3 DNA is TGTGCCAGCAGCGTAGGAGGACAGGGCTATTACGAGCAGTACTTC. Its translation is CASSVGGQGYYEQYF.

This chain's CDR3 is CASSHGQANGGYGYTF. CDR3 sequence (DNA): TGTGCCAGCTCACACGGACAGGCGAACGGTGGTTATGGCTACACCTTC. The chain combines TRBV18 with TRBJ1-2; 7 nucleotides align to TRBD1. V lost 4 bases to trimming and J lost 5 bases; unmatched junction nucleotides: 13. This CDR3 spans 16 amino acids. Germline CDR1 is KGHSH and CDR2 is LQKENI.

V is TRBV29-1 and J is TRBJ2-2, with D possibly matching TRBD1 (8 bases). This CDR3 contains 15 residues. Trimming removed 7 bases at V and 5 bases at J, with 20 bases between. CDR1 is SQVTM and CDR2 is ANQGSEA in the germline V gene. The CDR3 is CSAGGHRTGTGELFF. For the CDR3, the DNA is TGCAGCGCCGGGGGGCACAGGACAGGGACCGGGGAGCTGTTTTTT.

The V and J genes are TRBV7-2 and TRBJ2-7; no reliable D call. This CDR3 region has 14 residues. The germline CDR1 and CDR2 sequences are SGHTA and FQGNSA. V was cut by 5 bases and J by 0 bases, with 11 bases left in between. The CDR3 here is CASSLDWASYEQYF. The DNA for the CDR3 is TGTGCCAGCAGCCTAGACTGGGCCTCCTACGAGCAGTACTTC.

The chain carries TRBV5-1 and TRBJ2-5, with TRBD2 identical over 15 bases. V was pared by 4 bases and J by 4 bases, with 8 bases of the junction left unmatched. The germline CDR1 and CDR2 sequences are SGHRS and YFSETQ. The CDR3 length is 17 residues. The DNA for the CDR3 is TGCGCCAGCAGCCTCAGGACTAGCGGGGGGGCCGGAGAGACCCAGTACTTC. Its translation: CASSLRTSGGAGETQYF.

V gene TRBV28 combines with J gene TRBJ1-2; a possible D gene is TRBD1 (5 bases). With 7 bases removed from V and 8 bases from J, the gap between germline ends came to 20 bases. The CDR3 is 14 residues long. CDR1 is MDHEN and CDR2 is SYDVKM in the germline V gene. As DNA, the CDR3 is TGTGCCAGCATTGAGGTCCAGGGTTCAAAAGGCTACACCTTC. Amino acid sequence: CASIEVQGSKGYTF.

The J gene is TRBJ2-5, the V gene TRBV6-1; 8 nucleotides align to TRBD1. After removal of 2 bases from V and 5 bases from J, the junction contained 7 bases not matched to a gene. CDR1 MNHNS and CDR2 SASEGT come from the germline V gene. This CDR3 contains 15 residues. CDR3 DNA sequence: TGTGCCAGCAGTGAAAGGGGGACAGGATGGGAGACCCAGTACTTC. It encodes CASSERGTGWETQYF.

This chain uses TRBV19 with TRBJ1-1, with TRBD1 identical over 8 bases. The ends lost 3 bases at V and 6 bases at J; junction bases unmatched: 6. The CDR3 contains 14 residues. Germline values: CDR1 LNHDA, CDR2 SQIVND (reference sequence). In DNA form, the CDR3 reads TGTGCCAGTAGTATCGGACAGGGTTCTTCTGAAGCTTTCTTT. Its translation is CASSIGQGSSEAFF.